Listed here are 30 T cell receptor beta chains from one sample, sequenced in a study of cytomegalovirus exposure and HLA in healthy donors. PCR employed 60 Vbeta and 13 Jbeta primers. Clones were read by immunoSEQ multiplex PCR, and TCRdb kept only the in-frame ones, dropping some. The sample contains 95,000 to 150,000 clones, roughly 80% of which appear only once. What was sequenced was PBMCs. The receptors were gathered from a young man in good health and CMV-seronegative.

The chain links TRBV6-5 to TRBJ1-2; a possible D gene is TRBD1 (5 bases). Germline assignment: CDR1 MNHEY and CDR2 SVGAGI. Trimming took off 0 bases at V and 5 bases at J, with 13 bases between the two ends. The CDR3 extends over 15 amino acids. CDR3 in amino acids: CASSYSMGGSYGYTF. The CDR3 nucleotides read TGTGCCAGCAGTTACTCTATGGGGGGGAGTTATGGCTACACCTTC.

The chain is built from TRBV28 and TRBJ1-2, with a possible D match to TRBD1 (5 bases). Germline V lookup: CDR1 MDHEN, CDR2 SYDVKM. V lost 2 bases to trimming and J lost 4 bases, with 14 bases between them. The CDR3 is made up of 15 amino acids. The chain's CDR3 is CASSLAQGLTYGYTF. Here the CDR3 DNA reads TGTGCCAGCAGTTTAGCGCAGGGCCTTACCTATGGCTACACCTTC.

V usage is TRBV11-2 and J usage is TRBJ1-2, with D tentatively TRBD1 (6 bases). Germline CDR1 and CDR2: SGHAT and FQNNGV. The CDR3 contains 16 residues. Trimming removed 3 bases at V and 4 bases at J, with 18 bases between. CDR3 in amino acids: CASSFPGGGGPYGYTF. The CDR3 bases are TGTGCCAGCAGCTTTCCTGGGGGCGGGGGGCCCTATGGCTACACCTTC.

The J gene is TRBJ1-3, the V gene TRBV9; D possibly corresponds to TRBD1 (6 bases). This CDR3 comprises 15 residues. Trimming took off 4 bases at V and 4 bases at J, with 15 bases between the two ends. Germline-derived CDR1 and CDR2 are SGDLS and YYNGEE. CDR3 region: CASSTEGGRGNTIYF. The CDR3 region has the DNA TGTGCCAGCAGCACCGAAGGGGGACGCGGAAACACCATATATTTT.

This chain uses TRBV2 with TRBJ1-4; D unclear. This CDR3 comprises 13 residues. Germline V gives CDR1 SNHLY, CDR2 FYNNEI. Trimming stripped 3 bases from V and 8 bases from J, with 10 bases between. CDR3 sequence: CASSEMRWEKLFF. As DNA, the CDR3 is TGTGCCAGCAGTGAGATGAGGTGGGAAAAACTGTTTTTT. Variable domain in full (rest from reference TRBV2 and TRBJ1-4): EPEVTQTPSHQVTQMGQEVILRCVPISNHLYFYWYRQILGQKVEFLVSFYNNEISEKSEIFDDQFSVERPDGSNFTLKIRSTKLEDSAMYFCASSEMRWEKLFFGSGTQLSVL.

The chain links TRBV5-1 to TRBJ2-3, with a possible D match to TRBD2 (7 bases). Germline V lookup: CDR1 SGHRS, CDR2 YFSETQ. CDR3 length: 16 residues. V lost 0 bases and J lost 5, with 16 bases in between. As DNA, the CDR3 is TGCGCCAGCAGCTTGGAGGTGGGGGGGCCGCAAGATACGCAGTATTTT. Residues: CASSLEVGGPQDTQYF.

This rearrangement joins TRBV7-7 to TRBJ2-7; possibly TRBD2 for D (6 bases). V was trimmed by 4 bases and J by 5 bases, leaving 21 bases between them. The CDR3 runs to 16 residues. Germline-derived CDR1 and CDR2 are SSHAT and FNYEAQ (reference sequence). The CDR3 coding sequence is TGTGCCAGCAGCTCGGAGGGCAGAGGCTCTGGGGACGAGCAGTACTTC. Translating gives CASSSEGRGSGDEQYF.

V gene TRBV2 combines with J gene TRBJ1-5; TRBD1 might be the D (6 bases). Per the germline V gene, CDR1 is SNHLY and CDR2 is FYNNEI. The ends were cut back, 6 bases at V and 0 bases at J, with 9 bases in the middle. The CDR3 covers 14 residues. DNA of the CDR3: TGTGCCAGCAGGGAACAGGGTAGCAATCAGCCCCAGCATTTT. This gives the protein CASREQGSNQPQHF.

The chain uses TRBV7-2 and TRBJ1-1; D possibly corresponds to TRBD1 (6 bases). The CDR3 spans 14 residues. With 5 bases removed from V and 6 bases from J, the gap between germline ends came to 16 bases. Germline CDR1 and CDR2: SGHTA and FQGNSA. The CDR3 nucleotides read TGTGCCAGCAGCCGCGGGGGGCGAAGGGCTGAAGCTTTCTTT. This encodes CASSRGGRRAEAFF.

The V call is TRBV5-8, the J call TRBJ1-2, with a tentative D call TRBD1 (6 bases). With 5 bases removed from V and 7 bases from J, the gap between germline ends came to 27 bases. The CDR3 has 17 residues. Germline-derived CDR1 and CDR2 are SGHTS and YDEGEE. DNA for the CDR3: TGTGCCAGCAGGATTCCATGGGAGCGGGACATATCCACTGGCTACACCTTC. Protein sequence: CASRIPWERDISTGYTF.

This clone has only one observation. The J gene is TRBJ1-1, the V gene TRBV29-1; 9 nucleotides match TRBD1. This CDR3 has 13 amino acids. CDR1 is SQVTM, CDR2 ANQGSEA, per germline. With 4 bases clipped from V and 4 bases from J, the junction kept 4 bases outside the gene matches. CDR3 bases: TGCAGCGTTGCCCTGACAGGGGGCACTGAAGCTTTCTTT. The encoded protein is CSVALTGGTEAFF. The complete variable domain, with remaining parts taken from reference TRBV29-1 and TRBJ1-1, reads SAVISQKPSRDICQRGTSLTIQCQVDSQVTMMFWYRQQPGQSLTLIATANQGSEATYESGFVIDKFPISRPNLTFSTLTVSNMSPEDSSIYLCSVALTGGTEAFFGQGTRLTVV.

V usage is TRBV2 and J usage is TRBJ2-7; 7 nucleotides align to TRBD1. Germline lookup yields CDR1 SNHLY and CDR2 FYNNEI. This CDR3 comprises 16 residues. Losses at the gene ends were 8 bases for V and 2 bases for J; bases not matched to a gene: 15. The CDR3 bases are TGTGCCAGCTACCCCACCGACAGGGTGGGGCCCTACGAGCAGTACTTC. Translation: CASYPTDRVGPYEQYF.

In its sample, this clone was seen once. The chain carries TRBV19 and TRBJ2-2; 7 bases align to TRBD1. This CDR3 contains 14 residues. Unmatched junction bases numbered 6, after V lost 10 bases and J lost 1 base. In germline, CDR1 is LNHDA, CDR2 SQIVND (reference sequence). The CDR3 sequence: CATRRQGNTGELFF. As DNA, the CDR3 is TGTGCCACCCGCAGACAGGGGAACACCGGGGAGCTGTTTTTT.

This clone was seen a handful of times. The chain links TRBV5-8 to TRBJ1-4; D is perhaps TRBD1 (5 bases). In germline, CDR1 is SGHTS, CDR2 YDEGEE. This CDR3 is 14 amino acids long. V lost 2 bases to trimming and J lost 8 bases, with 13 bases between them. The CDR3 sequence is CASSFRQGWEKLFF. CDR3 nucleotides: TGTGCCAGCAGCTTCAGGCAGGGATGGGAAAAACTGTTTTTT.

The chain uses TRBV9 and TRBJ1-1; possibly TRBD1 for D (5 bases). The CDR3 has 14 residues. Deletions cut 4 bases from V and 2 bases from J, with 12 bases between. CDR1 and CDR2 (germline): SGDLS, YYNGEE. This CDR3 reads CASSRQTANTEAFF. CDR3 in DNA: TGTGCCAGCAGCAGACAGACAGCAAACACTGAAGCTTTCTTT. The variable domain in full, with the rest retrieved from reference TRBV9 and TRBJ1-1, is DSGVTQTPKHLITATGQRVTLRCSPRSGDLSVYWYQQSLDQGLQFLIQYYNGEERAKGNILERFSAQQFPDLHSELNLSSLELGDSALYFCASSRQTANTEAFFGQGTRLTVV.

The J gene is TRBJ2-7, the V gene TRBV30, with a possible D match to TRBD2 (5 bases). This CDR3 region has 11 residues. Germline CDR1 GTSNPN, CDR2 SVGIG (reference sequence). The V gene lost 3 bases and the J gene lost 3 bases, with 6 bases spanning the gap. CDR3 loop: CAWRTNYEQYF. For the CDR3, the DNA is TGTGCCTGGAGGACTAACTACGAGCAGTACTTC.

The CDR3 is CASSLRPTSGGLNSSYNEQFF. CDR3 in DNA: TGTGCCAGCAGTTTACGCCCGACTAGCGGGGGGCTAAACAGCTCCTACAATGAGCAGTTCTTC. This chain links TRBV27 with TRBJ2-1; TRBD2 aligns across 13 bases. CDR3 length: 21 residues. The germline CDR1 and CDR2 sequences are MNHEY and SMNVEV (reference sequence). J lost 0 bases, V lost 2 bases, and 13 bases had no gene match.

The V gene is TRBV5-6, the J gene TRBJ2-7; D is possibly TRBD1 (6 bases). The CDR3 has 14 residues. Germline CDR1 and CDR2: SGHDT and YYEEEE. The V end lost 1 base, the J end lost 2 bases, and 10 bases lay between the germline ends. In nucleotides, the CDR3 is TGTGCCAGCAGCTTGAGACAGGCACCCTACGAGCAGTACTTC. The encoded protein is CASSLRQAPYEQYF.

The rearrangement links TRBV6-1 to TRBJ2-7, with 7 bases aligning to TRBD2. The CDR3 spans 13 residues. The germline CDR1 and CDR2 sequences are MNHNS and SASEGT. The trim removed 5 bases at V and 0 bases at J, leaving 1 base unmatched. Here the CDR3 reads CASSWTSSYEQYF. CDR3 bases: TGTGCCAGCAGTTGGACTAGCTCCTACGAGCAGTACTTC.

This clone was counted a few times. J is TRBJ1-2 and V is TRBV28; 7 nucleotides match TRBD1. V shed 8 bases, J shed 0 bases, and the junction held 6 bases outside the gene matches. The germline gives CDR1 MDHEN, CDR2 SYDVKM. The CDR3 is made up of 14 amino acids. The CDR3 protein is CASGNRGPNYGYTF. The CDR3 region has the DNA TGTGCCAGCGGCAACAGGGGACCTAACTATGGCTACACCTTC.

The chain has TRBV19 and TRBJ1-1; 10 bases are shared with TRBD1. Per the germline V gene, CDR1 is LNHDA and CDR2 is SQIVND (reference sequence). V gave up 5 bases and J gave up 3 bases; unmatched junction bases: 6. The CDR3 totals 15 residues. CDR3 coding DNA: TGTGCCAGTAGTTTCCCCGGACAGGGGGACACTGAAGCTTTCTTT. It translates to CASSFPGQGDTEAFF.

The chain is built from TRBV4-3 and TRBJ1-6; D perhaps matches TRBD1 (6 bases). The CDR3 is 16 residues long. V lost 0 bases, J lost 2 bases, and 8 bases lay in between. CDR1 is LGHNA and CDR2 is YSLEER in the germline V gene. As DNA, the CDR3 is TGCGCCAGCAGCCAAGAAGCAGGGGCCTATAATTCACCCCTCCACTTT. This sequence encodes CASSQEAGAYNSPLHF.

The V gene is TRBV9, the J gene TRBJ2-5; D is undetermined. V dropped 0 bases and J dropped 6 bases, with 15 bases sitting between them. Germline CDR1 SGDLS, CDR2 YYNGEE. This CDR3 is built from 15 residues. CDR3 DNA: TGTGCCAGCAGCGTAGACGGGTACACCATGAAGACCCAGTACTTC. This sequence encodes CASSVDGYTMKTQYF.

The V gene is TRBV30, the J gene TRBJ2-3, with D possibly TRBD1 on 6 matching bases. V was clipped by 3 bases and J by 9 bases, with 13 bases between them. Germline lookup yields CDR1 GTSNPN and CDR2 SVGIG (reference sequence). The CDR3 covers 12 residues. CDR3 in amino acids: CAWSLDRPTQYF. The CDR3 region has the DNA TGTGCCTGGAGCCTTGACAGGCCGACGCAGTATTTT. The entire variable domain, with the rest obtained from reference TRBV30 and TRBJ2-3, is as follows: SQTIHQWPATLVQPVGSPLSLECTVEGTSNPNLYWYRQAAGRGLQLLFYSVGIGQISSEVPQNLSASRPQDRQFILSSKKLLLSDSGFYLCAWSLDRPTQYFGPGTRLTVL.

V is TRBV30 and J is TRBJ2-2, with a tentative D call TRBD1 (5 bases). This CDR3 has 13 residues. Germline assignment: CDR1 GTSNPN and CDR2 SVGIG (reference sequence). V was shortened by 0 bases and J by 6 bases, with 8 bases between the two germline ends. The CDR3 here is CAWSVKGPGELFF. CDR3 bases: TGTGCCTGGAGTGTAAAGGGGCCCGGGGAGCTGTTTTTT.

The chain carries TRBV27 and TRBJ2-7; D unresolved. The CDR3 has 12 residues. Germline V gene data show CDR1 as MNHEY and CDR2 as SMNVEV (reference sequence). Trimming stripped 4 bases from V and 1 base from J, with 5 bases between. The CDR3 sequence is CASSSPSYEQYF. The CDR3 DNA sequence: TGTGCCAGCAGTTCCCCTTCCTACGAGCAGTACTTC.

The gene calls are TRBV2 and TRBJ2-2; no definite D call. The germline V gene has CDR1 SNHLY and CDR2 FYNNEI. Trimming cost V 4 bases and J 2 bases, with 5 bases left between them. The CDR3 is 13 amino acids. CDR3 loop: CASSGLNTGELFF. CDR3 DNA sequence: TGTGCCAGCAGTGGACTTAACACCGGGGAGCTGTTTTTT.

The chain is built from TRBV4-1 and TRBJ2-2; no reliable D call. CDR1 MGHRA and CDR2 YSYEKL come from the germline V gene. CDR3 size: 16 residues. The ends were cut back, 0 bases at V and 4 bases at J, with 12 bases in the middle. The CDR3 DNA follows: TGCGCCAGCAGCCAAGATACGGTAGGCGGCACCGGGGAGCTGTTTTTT. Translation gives CASSQDTVGGTGELFF.

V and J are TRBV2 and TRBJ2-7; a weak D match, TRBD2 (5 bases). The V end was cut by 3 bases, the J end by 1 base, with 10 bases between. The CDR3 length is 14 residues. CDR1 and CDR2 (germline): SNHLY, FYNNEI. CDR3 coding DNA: TGTGCCAGCAGTGAGGAGAGCGGTTCCTACGAGCAGTACTTC. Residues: CASSEESGSYEQYF.

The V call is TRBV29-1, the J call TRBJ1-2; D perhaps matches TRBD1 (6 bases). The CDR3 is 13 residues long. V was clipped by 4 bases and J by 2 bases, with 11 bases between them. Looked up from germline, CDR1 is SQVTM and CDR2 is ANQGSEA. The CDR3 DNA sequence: TGCAGCGTTGGTCCTCAGGGGAACTATGGCTACACCTTC. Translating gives CSVGPQGNYGYTF.